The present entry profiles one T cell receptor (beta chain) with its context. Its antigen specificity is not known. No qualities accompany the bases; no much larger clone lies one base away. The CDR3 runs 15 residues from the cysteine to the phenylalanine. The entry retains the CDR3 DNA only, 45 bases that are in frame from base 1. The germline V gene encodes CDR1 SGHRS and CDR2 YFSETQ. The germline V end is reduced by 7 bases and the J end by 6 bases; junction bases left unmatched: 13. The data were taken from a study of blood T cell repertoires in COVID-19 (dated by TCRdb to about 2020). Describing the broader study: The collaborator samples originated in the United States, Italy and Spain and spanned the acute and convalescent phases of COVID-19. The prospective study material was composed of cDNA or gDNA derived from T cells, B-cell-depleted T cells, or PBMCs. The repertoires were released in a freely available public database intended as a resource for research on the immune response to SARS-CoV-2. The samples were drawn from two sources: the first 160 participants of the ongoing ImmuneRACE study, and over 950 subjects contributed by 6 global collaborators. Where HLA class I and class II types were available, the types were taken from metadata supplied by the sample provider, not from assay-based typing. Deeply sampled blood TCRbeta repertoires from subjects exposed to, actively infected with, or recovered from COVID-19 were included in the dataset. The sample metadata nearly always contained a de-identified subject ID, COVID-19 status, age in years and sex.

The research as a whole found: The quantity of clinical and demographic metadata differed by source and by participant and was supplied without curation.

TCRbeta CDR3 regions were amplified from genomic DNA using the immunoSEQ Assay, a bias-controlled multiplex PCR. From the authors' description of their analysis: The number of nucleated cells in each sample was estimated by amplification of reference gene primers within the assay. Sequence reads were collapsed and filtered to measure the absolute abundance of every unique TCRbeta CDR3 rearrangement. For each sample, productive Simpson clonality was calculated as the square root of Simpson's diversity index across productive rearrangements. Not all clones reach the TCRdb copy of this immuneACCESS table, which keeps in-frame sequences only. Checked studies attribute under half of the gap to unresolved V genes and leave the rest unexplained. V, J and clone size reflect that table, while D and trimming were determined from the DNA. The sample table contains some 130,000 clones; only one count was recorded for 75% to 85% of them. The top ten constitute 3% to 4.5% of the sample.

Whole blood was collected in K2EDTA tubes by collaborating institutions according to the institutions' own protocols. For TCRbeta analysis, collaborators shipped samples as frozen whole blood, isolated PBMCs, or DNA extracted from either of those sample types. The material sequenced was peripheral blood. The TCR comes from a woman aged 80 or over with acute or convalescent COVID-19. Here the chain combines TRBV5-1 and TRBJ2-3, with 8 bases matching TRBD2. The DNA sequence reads TGCGCCAGCGGCGTCGACGGGGGGGCTGATGATACGCAGTATTTT. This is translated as CASGVDGGADDTQYF.